The 19 T cell receptor beta chains given below trace back to one sample, sequenced in a study of blood T cell repertoires in COVID-19. Only in-frame clones appear in the TCRdb table, and some are missing; sequencing was by immunoSEQ multiplex PCR. The sample carries about 49,000 clones, over 75% recorded once. Sample: peripheral blood. Receptors originate from a human donor in a cohort sampled during active COVID-19.

As DNA, the CDR3 is TGTGCCAGCAGCTCCAGAGAGACAGGGAGCTATGGCTACACCTTC. Translating it yields CASSSRETGSYGYTF. This rearrangement joins TRBV7-9 to TRBJ1-2; 7 nucleotides match TRBD1. The germline gives CDR1 SEHNR, CDR2 FQNEAQ (reference sequence). This CDR3 spans 15 amino acids. J lost 4 bases, V lost 4 bases, and 9 bases had no gene match.

This clone showed up just once. This chain links TRBV3-1 (or the pseudogene TRBV3-2) with TRBJ2-7; D unresolved. The CDR3 contains 16 residues. Germline V gives CDR1 LGHDT, CDR2 YNNKEL (reference sequence). V lost 2 bases to trimming and J lost 2 bases, with 16 bases between them. CDR3 loop: CASSQSVSAGPYEQYF. DNA for the CDR3: TGTGCCAGCAGCCAATCCGTCTCGGCAGGCCCCTACGAGCAGTACTTC.

The chain is built from TRBV7-9 and TRBJ1-1, with TRBD1 identical over 7 bases. The germline gives CDR1 SEHNR, CDR2 FQNEAQ (reference sequence). This CDR3 region has 16 residues. Losses at the gene ends were 3 bases for V and 2 bases for J; bases not matched to a gene: 9. The DNA of the CDR3 is TGTGCCAGCAGCTTCTTTACAGGGGCCCTAAACACTGAAGCTTTCTTT. Translated, it gives CASSFFTGALNTEAFF.

V usage is TRBV19 and J usage is TRBJ2-1; D perhaps matches TRBD2 (6 bases). Germline V gene lookup returns CDR1 LNHDA and CDR2 SQIVND (reference sequence). V gave up 5 bases and J gave up 4 bases, with 27 bases separating them. This CDR3 spans 19 amino acids. The CDR3 bases are TGTGCCAGTAGTGGGGGGAGAAGGACCCTCCCGCTCGGGTACAATGAGCAGTTCTTC. Translated: CASSGGRRTLPLGYNEQFF.

The chain carries TRBV19 and TRBJ2-7, with D possibly matching TRBD2 (6 bases). The V end was cut by 4 bases, the J end by 4 bases, with 17 bases between. CDR1 LNHDA and CDR2 SQIVND come from the germline V gene (reference sequence). CDR3 length equals 15 residues. The CDR3 nucleotides read TGTGCCAGTAGTAATCTGATGGGAGGACCTTACGAGCAGTACTTC. It encodes CASSNLMGGPYEQYF. Drawing the rest from reference TRBV19 and TRBJ2-7, the complete variable domain is DGGITQSPKYLFRKEGQNVTLSCEQNLNHDAMYWYRQDPGQGLRLIYYSQIVNDFQKGDIAEGYSVSREKKESFPLTVTSAQKNPTAFYLCASSNLMGGPYEQYFGPGTRLTVT.

This chain uses TRBV12-3 or TRBV12-4 with TRBJ2-1, with D possibly matching TRBD1 (5 bases). Trimming pared 5 bases from V and 6 bases from J, leaving 11 bases between. The CDR3 covers 13 residues. CDR3 loop: CASSDDRVNEQFF. The DNA for the CDR3 is TGTGCCAGCAGTGATGACAGAGTCAATGAGCAGTTCTTC.

The CDR3 sequence: CASAWGQLLSYEQYF. CDR3 DNA: TGTGCCAGCGCCTGGGGGCAGCTTCTCTCCTACGAGCAGTACTTC. The rearrangement uses TRBV7-2 and TRBJ2-7; D perhaps matches TRBD1 (6 bases). CDR3 length: 15 amino acids. V lost 8 bases to trimming and J lost 0 bases, with 17 bases between them. The germline V gene has CDR1 SGHTA and CDR2 FQGNSA.

The chain joins TRBV2 to TRBJ2-2, with 7 positions matching TRBD1. This CDR3 comprises 15 residues. Germline V gene data show CDR1 as SNHLY and CDR2 as FYNNEI. V gave up 6 bases and J gave up 5 bases; unmatched junction bases: 9. This chain's CDR3 is CASSATGSGTGELFF. DNA of the CDR3: TGTGCCAGCAGCGCGACAGGGAGTGGTACCGGGGAGCTGTTTTTT.

The rearrangement links TRBV9 to TRBJ1-1, with D tentatively TRBD1 (6 bases). Germline V lookup: CDR1 SGDLS, CDR2 YYNGEE. The V gene lost 0 bases and the J gene lost 5 bases, with 11 bases spanning the gap. This CDR3 has 14 residues. CDR3 sequence reads: CASSVDSGDTEAFF. CDR3 bases: TGTGCCAGCAGCGTAGATTCAGGGGATACTGAAGCTTTCTTT.

V usage is TRBV9 and J usage is TRBJ2-7; TRBD1 matches at 8 bases. The CDR3 is 15 amino acids. The ends lost 3 bases at V and 3 bases at J; junction bases unmatched: 8. CDR1 is SGDLS and CDR2 is YYNGEE in the germline V gene. This CDR3 is CASSEGLGTGYEQYF. CDR3 DNA: TGTGCCAGCAGCGAGGGGCTCGGGACAGGCTACGAGCAGTACTTC.

This chain uses TRBV5-1 with TRBJ1-6, with D perhaps matching TRBD1 (6 bases). Trimming removed 4 bases from V and 9 bases from J, with 23 bases in between. Looked up from germline, CDR1 is SGHRS and CDR2 is YFSETQ. CDR3 length: 17 residues. In nucleotides, the CDR3 is TGCGCCAGCAGCCCGGTAGGGGGAGTAGGGCTTGGTTCACCCCTCCACTTT. Its translation is CASSPVGGVGLGSPLHF.

This sequence joins TRBV30 and TRBJ1-6; D is undetermined. This CDR3 is 13 amino acids long. Germline CDR1 reads GTSNPN; CDR2 reads SVGIG (reference sequence). V gave up 0 bases and J gave up 10 bases, with 10 bases separating them. The CDR3 region has the DNA TGTGCCTGGAGTGTGGCAGATGGCTCACCCCTCCACTTT. This codes for CAWSVADGSPLHF.

The V gene is TRBV10-2, the J gene TRBJ2-5, with 7 bases lining up with TRBD2. Germline V CDR1 and CDR2: WSHSY, SAAADI. The CDR3 has 16 residues. V was clipped by 6 bases and J by 2 bases; unmatched bases: 12. The CDR3 DNA reads as TGCGCCAGCAGCCCGTTCCCGAGACTAGCACAAGAGACCCAGTACTTC. Translation: CASSPFPRLAQETQYF.

The chain employs TRBV7-8 and TRBJ1-6, with 8 positions matching TRBD1. The CDR3 is 16 residues long. Unmatched junction bases numbered 8, after V lost 5 bases and J lost 5 bases. Germline CDR1 and CDR2: SGHVS and FQNEAQ. The CDR3 loop reads CASSPRGPGNNSPLHF. In DNA form, the CDR3 reads TGTGCCAGCAGCCCCAGGGGGCCTGGCAATAATTCACCCCTCCACTTT.

The chain is built from TRBV28 and TRBJ1-6; D is perhaps TRBD1 (6 bases). Trimming removed 6 bases at V and 4 bases at J, with 13 bases between. The CDR3 has 15 residues. The germline CDR1 and CDR2 sequences are MDHEN and SYDVKM. In DNA, the CDR3 is TGTGCCAGCAGCGCAAGCAGGGGTTATAATTCACCCCTCCACTTT. It codes for CASSASRGYNSPLHF.

This clone was seen just once. J is TRBJ2-7 and V is TRBV7-6; D possibly corresponds to TRBD2 (5 bases). The CDR3 length is 15 residues. Trimming took off 6 bases at V and 5 bases at J, with 20 bases between the two ends. CDR1 SGHVS and CDR2 FNYEAQ come from the germline V gene. The CDR3 DNA sequence: TGTGCCAGCAGTCCCGGGATCGCAGAGATCCACGAGCAGTACTTC. Translated: CASSPGIAEIHEQYF. The full variable domain, rest sourced from reference TRBV7-6 and TRBJ2-7, is GAGVSQSPRYKVTKRGQDVALRCDPISGHVSLYWYRQALGQGPEFLTYFNYEAQQDKSGLPNDRFSAERPEGSISTLTIQRTEQRDSAMYRCASSPGIAEIHEQYFGPGTRLTVT.

V and J are TRBV7-2 and TRBJ2-5; 7 bases are shared with TRBD1. The V segment lost 6 bases and the J segment 3 bases; nucleotides outside the gene matches: 7. The CDR3 extends over 14 amino acids. The germline CDR1 and CDR2 sequences are SGHTA and FQGNSA. This chain's CDR3 is CASSIGTAKETQYF. CDR3 sequence (DNA): TGTGCCAGCAGTATTGGGACAGCCAAAGAGACCCAGTACTTC.

The genes are TRBV7-3 and TRBJ2-3; TRBD2 agrees at 8 bases. J was trimmed by 4 bases and V by 3 bases; bases with no gene match: 0. This CDR3 region has 13 residues. Per the germline V gene, CDR1 is SGHTA and CDR2 is FQGTGA. The CDR3 here is CASSFSGADTQYF. The CDR3 DNA reads TGTGCCAGCAGCTTTAGCGGGGCAGATACGCAGTATTTT.

This clone was seen once. This chain uses TRBV30 with TRBJ1-2; TRBD1 matches at 10 bases. The V and J ends lost 3 bases and 8 bases, in that order; junction bases with no gene match: 6. The CDR3 consists of 13 residues. CDR1 is GTSNPN, CDR2 SVGIG, per germline (reference sequence). The CDR3 sequence: CAWRAGTGVGYTF. In DNA form, the CDR3 reads TGTGCCTGGAGAGCTGGGACAGGGGTCGGCTACACCTTC. The full variable domain, rest sourced from reference TRBV30 and TRBJ1-2, is SQTIHQWPATLVQPVGSPLSLECTVEGTSNPNLYWYRQAAGRGLQLLFYSVGIGQISSEVPQNLSASRPQDRQFILSSKKLLLSDSGFYLCAWRAGTGVGYTFGSGTRLTVV.